This T cell receptor beta chain was observed in a study of response to subunit inactivated influenza vaccine. Each CDR3 protein is one row after TCRdb ran MiXCR on the RT-PCR reads. Of roughly 500,000 distinct CDR3 sequences detected, about 15% appear once; the ten largest clones hold over 2.5%. The J segment lost 8 bases and the V segment lost 2 bases, leaving 5 bases of the junction unmatched. This CDR3 contains 14 residues. Germline assignment: CDR1 MNHEY and CDR2 SMNVEV (reference sequence). The TCR was taken from a man aged 50 to 69 who received an inactivated influenza vaccine. The sequencing here drew on CD4+ T cells sorted from PBMCs, taken less than 30 months after vaccination. The chain is built from TRBV27 and TRBJ2-4; 8 nucleotides align to TRBD1. The CDR3: CASSLRRGPDIQYF. CDR3 DNA sequence: TGTGCCAGCAGTTTACGCAGGGGGCCTGACATTCAGTACTTC.